This T cell receptor (beta chain) derives from a study of neurological immune-mediated disorders. Of note for this clonotype: Antigen unknown. Compared with germline, one end of the junction differs, possibly owing to a read error.

Study-wide points: No CDR3 amino acid sequences were shared by expanded clones across subjects, suggesting private repertoires in all groups.

With 10-nucleotide random UMIs included, cDNA was synthesized by 5'RACE. Every sequencing run gave over 200 million TCR-beta sequences, taken from 15-18 subjects. MiXCR, applied by TCRdb to the 5' RACE reads, yields one record per CDR3 protein. The table includes around 100,000 distinct CDR3 sequences, more than 10% detected once. CDR1 is DFQATT, CDR2 SNEGSKA, per germline (reference sequence). This CDR3 contains 13 residues. The time point here: longitudinal time-point 3. Input material: PBMCs. The clonotype comes from a female donor with HTLV-1-associated myelopathy (HAM/TSP). The J gene is TRBJ2-1, the V gene TRBV20-1; D not certain. CDR3 nucleotide sequence: TGCAGTGCTTGGACCCAAGCCATCAATGAGCATTTCTTC. Its protein is CSAWTQAINEHFF.